This TCR beta chain is from a study of T cells in Graves' hyperthyroidism and ophthalmopathy. Study context: Specimen type is peripheral blood, collected at initial diagnosis prior to any treatment.

Researchers took RNA transcripts and amplified the TCR beta CDR3 regions from them. HTBI primers were employed in a first-round RT-PCR of the TCR CDR3. TCRdb passed the multiplex PCR reads through MiXCR, listing each CDR3 protein once. The data hold about 350,000 distinct CDR3 sequences, with about a fifth observed a single time. Trimming took 6 bases from V and 3 from J, leaving 23 bases between them. The CDR3 extends over 17 amino acids. CDR1 and CDR2 (germline): MNHEY, SVGEGT. Graves' hyperthyroidism was deemed stable absent ophthalmopathy progression within 18 months. Orbital computed tomography and thyroid ultrasound, together with serum TRAb and thyroxine and clinical symptoms, were used for diagnoses.

The TCR originated in a woman under 30 with Graves' hyperthyroidism. This sequence joins TRBV6-2 or TRBV6-3 and TRBJ1-2, with a tentative D call TRBD1 (6 bases). The specimen sequenced was blood. The CDR3 protein is CASSHHRDYPTHYGYTF. The CDR3 DNA sequence: TGTGCCAGCAGCCACCACAGGGATTACCCGACTCACTATGGCTACACCTTC.